This TCR beta chain was sequenced during a study of cytomegalovirus exposure and HLA in healthy donors. Notes on the study in general: Despite most TCR sequences being rare, some public TCRs occurred in many donors. Confirmation in vitro established that three CMV-associated chains were specific for CMV antigens.

Amplification used 60 Vbeta primers and 13 Jbeta primers. Repertoires were generated with immunoSEQ multiplex PCR, while TCRdb's copy carries only in-frame clones and drops some. The data contain about 100,000 clones, around 72% of them singletons. This clone was seen once. What it binds is not known. This clonotype originated in a man aged 35 to 55 in good health and CMV-seronegative. Sequenced sample: PBMCs.

The CDR3 DNA follows: TGTGCCAGCAGCTTAGCTCGGGGAACCTTCTCTGGCTACACCTTC. Its protein is CASSLARGTFSGYTF. The chain employs TRBV7-6 and TRBJ1-2, with D unclear. CDR3 length: 15 amino acids. Germline CDR1 reads SGHVS; CDR2 reads FNYEAQ. With 0 bases removed from V and 7 bases from J, the gap between germline ends came to 15 bases. Filled out from reference TRBV7-6 and TRBJ1-2, the complete variable domain reads GAGVSQSPRYKVTKRGQDVALRCDPISGHVSLYWYRQALGQGPEFLTYFNYEAQQDKSGLPNDRFSAERPEGSISTLTIQRTEQRDSAMYRCASSLARGTFSGYTFGSGTRLTVV.